Shown below are 20 T cell receptor beta chains from a single sample sequenced in a study of read filtering for tumor transcriptome and immune sequencing. This library used about 400 ng RNA and molecular barcoded adaptors spanning alpha/delta and beta/gamma chains. Via MiXCR, TCRdb re-called the reads, giving one row per CDR3 protein. The profile shows over 80,000 distinct CDR3 sequences, around an eighth of them singletons. Specimen: a population of CD138-negative cells sorted from bone marrow. The source of these receptors is a donor over 35 with multiple myeloma.

This clonotype has at least ten counts. V usage is TRBV28 and J usage is TRBJ2-7; either TRBD1 or TRBD2 may supply D (6 bases each). The CDR3 spans 15 residues. Per germline, CDR1 MDHEN and CDR2 SYDVKM. V lost 5 bases, J lost 2 bases, and 16 bases lay in between. The CDR3 DNA is TGTGCCAGCAGTCTAAGGGGGGATACAGCCTACGAGCAGTACTTC. Encoded protein: CASSLRGDTAYEQYF.

This clonotype was picked up many times. CDR3 sequence (DNA): TGTGCCAGCAGCCTCGGACTTAGCTCCTACAATGAGCAGTTCTTC. Translating gives CASSLGLSSYNEQFF. The J gene is TRBJ2-1, the V gene TRBV7-8, with D tentatively TRBD2 (5 bases). Germline CDR1 and CDR2: SGHVS and FQNEAQ. CDR3 length: 15 amino acids. Trimming took off 5 bases at V and 0 bases at J, with 11 bases between the two ends.

This clonotype has ten or more counts. This rearrangement joins TRBV6-5 to TRBJ2-1, with 13 bases aligning to TRBD2. Per the germline V gene, CDR1 is MNHEY and CDR2 is SVGAGI. The length of the CDR3 is 19 residues. Trimming at V came to 3 bases and at J to 5 bases, leaving 13 bases not matched to a gene. CDR3 in DNA: TGTGCCAGCAGTTATCGCGCATGGACTAGCGGGAGTGTCGACAATGAGCAGTTCTTC. Protein: CASSYRAWTSGSVDNEQFF.

This clonotype was counted many times. The J gene is TRBJ2-7, the V gene TRBV25-1; TRBD2 matches 9 bases. Per germline, CDR1 MGHDK and CDR2 SYGVNS. The ends lost 4 bases at V and 3 bases at J; junction bases unmatched: 4. The CDR3 covers 14 residues. CDR3 protein: CASSGSGSLYEQYF. As DNA, the CDR3 is TGTGCCAGCAGTGGTAGCGGGAGTCTCTACGAGCAGTACTTC.

This clonotype was counted only a few times. The chain has TRBV7-2 and TRBJ2-1, with 12 bases identical to TRBD2. Per germline, CDR1 SGHTA and CDR2 FQGNSA. The CDR3 sequence is 16 residues long. V was clipped by 4 bases and J by 12 bases; unmatched bases: 13. CDR3 DNA sequence: TGTGCCAGCAGCTCGGGGACTAGCGGGTCCTCCCGACGGCAGTTCTTC. Its protein product is CASSSGTSGSSRRQFF.

The sample holds many counts of this clonotype. The chain couples TRBV30 to TRBJ2-2; no definite D call. V lost 3 bases to trimming and J lost 7 bases, with 18 bases between them. In germline, CDR1 is GTSNPN, CDR2 SVGIG (reference sequence). CDR3 length: 15 amino acids. The CDR3 bases are TGTGCCTGGAGAGAGGTCAGTTCGCACGGCGGGGAGCTGTTTTTT. This translates into CAWREVSSHGGELFF.

This clonotype was detected ten times or more. The chain joins TRBV6-5 to TRBJ2-6; tentative D call: TRBD1 (5 bases). Trimming took off 0 bases at V and 1 base at J, with 10 bases between the two ends. This CDR3 region has 17 residues. CDR1 and CDR2 (germline): MNHEY, SVGAGI. The CDR3 spells CASSYSTVASGANVLTF. The CDR3 region has the DNA TGTGCCAGCAGTTACTCGACAGTAGCTTCTGGGGCCAACGTCCTGACTTTC.

This clonotype was detected many times. The J gene is TRBJ2-1, the V gene TRBV7-9; 9 nucleotides agree with TRBD1. There are 15 residues in the CDR3. V was pared by 11 bases and J by 2 bases, with 10 bases of the junction left unmatched. CDR1 is SEHNR and CDR2 is FQNEAQ in the germline V gene (reference sequence). CDR3 in amino acids: CAGRDGTGTYNEQFF. The CDR3 DNA reads as TGTGCCGGGAGAGACGGGACAGGGACCTACAATGAGCAGTTCTTC.

This clonotype occurred many times. V gene TRBV7-3 combines with J gene TRBJ2-1; D remains ambiguous. The CDR3 extends over 15 amino acids. The germline V gene encodes CDR1 SGHTA and CDR2 FQGTGA. Deletions cut 0 bases from V and 1 base from J, with 7 bases between. In DNA form, the CDR3 reads TGTGCCAGCAGCTTAACGGCCACATCCTACAATGAGCAGTTCTTC. Protein: CASSLTATSYNEQFF.

Details on this clonotype: A much bigger clone sits one base away, suggesting this may be a read error. The genes are TRBV2 and TRBJ2-7; TRBD1 aligns across 7 bases. After removal of 6 bases from V and 5 bases from J, the junction contained 10 bases not matched to a gene. This CDR3 comprises 14 residues. Germline loops: CDR1 SNHLY, CDR2 FYNNEI. CDR3 in DNA: TGTGCCAGCAGCCCGGGACAGCGAGCCCACGAGCAGTACTTC. This codes for CASSPGQRAHEQYF.

About this clonotype: A read error is likely here: a far larger clone is one base away. The chain uses TRBV11-2 and TRBJ2-1; 8 bases agree with TRBD2. Trimming removed 2 bases from V and 10 bases from J; junction bases left unmatched: 4. Germline V gene lookup returns CDR1 SGHAT and CDR2 FQNNGV. The CDR3 is made up of 13 amino acids. The DNA of the CDR3 is TGTGCCAGCAGCTTAAATAGCGGGAAGGAGCAGTTCTTC. It codes for CASSLNSGKEQFF.

As to this clonotype: This clone may be a read error of a much larger clone one base away. A read error is likely, as this CDR3 ends without the conserved phenylalanine or tryptophan. V gene TRBV27 combines with J gene TRBJ2-7; possible D gene TRBD2, 6 bases. The CDR3 is 13 residues long. Germline CDR1 and CDR2: MNHEY and SMNVEV (reference sequence). Trimming removed 8 bases at V and 4 bases at J, with 15 bases between. CDR3 region: CASQERAGYEQYS. The CDR3 coding sequence is TGTGCCAGCCAAGAGCGGGCAGGATACGAGCAGTACTCC.

As concerns this clonotype: One end of the junction is discordant with germline, which a read error may explain. V is TRBV2 and J is TRBJ2-1; possible D gene TRBD2, 6 bases. This CDR3 has 13 residues. Germline loops: CDR1 SNHLY, CDR2 FYNNEI. The CDR3, as DNA: TGTGCCAGCAGTTTTCTGGACTACAATGAGCTGTTCTTC. This translates into CASSFLDYNELFF. Drawing the rest from reference TRBV2 and TRBJ2-1, the complete variable domain is EPEVTQTPSHQVTQMGQEVILRCVPISNHLYFYWYRQILGQKVEFLVSFYNNEISEKSEIFDDQFSVERPDGSNFTLKIRSTKLEDSAMYFCASSFLDYNELFFGPGTRLTVL.

This clonotype was picked up many times. The V and J genes are TRBV18 and TRBJ2-5; the D gene is possibly TRBD2 (6 bases). The V gene lost 4 bases and the J gene lost 2 bases, with 8 bases spanning the gap. CDR3 length: 13 residues. In germline, CDR1 is KGHSH, CDR2 LQKENI. The CDR3 spells CASSLGLQETQYF. The CDR3 coding sequence is TGTGCCAGCTCACTGGGACTGCAAGAGACCCAGTACTTC.

This clonotype showed up many times. The chain carries TRBV7-9 and TRBJ1-1; D unclear. Germline assignment: CDR1 SEHNR and CDR2 FQNEAQ (reference sequence). Deletions cut 5 bases from V and 11 bases from J, with 15 bases between. The CDR3 runs to 12 residues. The CDR3 nucleotides read TGTGCCAGCAGCCTCGGCGGTCCTTCGGCTTTCTTT. Protein product: CASSLGGPSAFF.

The table lists this clonotype with many counts. The CDR3 DNA is TGTGCCAGCAGCCAGCGGGACGCGAACACCGGGGAGCTGTTTTTT. Encoded protein: CASSQRDANTGELFF. The rearrangement uses TRBV3-1 and TRBJ2-2; tentatively, D is TRBD2 (6 bases). Trimming removed 3 bases from V and 0 bases from J, with 8 bases in between. The CDR3 loop spans 15 amino acids. Germline V gives CDR1 LGHDT, CDR2 YNNKEL (reference sequence).

A remark on this clonotype: This sequence may be a read error, since a much larger clone differs from it by one base. The chain employs TRBV2 and TRBJ1-2; D possibly corresponds to TRBD1 (5 bases). V shed 7 bases and J shed 8 bases, with 17 bases lying between them. Germline values: CDR1 SNHLY, CDR2 FYNNEI. The CDR3 has 13 residues. In nucleotides, the CDR3 is TGTGCCAGCACCTCTTTCAGCGGGGACGGCTACACCTTC. It codes for CASTSFSGDGYTF.

There are many counts of this clonotype. The genes are TRBV2 and TRBJ2-6, with a tentative D call TRBD2 (6 bases). CDR1 and CDR2 (germline): SNHLY, FYNNEI. The CDR3 spans 13 residues. Trimming left V 3 bases short and J 12 bases short, with 12 bases between. DNA for the CDR3: TGTGCCAGCAGTGATATCCAGGGAGGCGTCCTGACTTTC. As protein: CASSDIQGGVLTF.

This clonotype occurred many times. The rearrangement links TRBV12-3 or TRBV12-4 to TRBJ1-1, with D perhaps matching TRBD1 (5 bases). Trimming removed 5 bases at V and 3 bases at J, with 16 bases between. CDR3 size: 15 residues. CDR3 region: CASSTPSGADTEAFF. The CDR3, as DNA: TGTGCCAGCAGTACCCCGAGTGGGGCGGACACTGAAGCTTTCTTT.

This clonotype was recorded many times. This chain links TRBV18 with TRBJ2-1; D might be TRBD1 (5 bases). Trimming left V 3 bases short and J 7 bases short, with 13 bases between. The length of the CDR3 is 14 residues. Per the germline V gene, CDR1 is KGHSH and CDR2 is LQKENI. This chain's CDR3 is CASSPEQVENEQFF. In nucleotides, the CDR3 is TGTGCCAGCTCACCGGAACAGGTGGAGAATGAGCAGTTCTTC. Full variable domain (missing parts from reference TRBV18 and TRBJ2-1): NAGVMQNPRHLVRRRGQEARLRCSPMKGHSHVYWYRQLPEEGLKFMVYLQKENIIDESGMPKERFSAEFPKEGPSILRIQQVVRGDSAAYFCASSPEQVENEQFFGPGTRLTVL.